Given below is one T cell receptor beta chain in context. TCRdb keeps only in-frame clones here, not all; method: immunoSEQ multiplex PCR. The profile shows approximately 660,000 clones, more than 75% of them singletons. The V end lost 10 bases, the J end lost 6 bases, and 13 bases lay between the germline ends. CDR3 length: 12 amino acids. CDR1 and CDR2 from the germline V gene are WNHNN and SYGVQD (reference sequence). This sample is drawn from a study of shared T cell receptors in the human thymus. The same data also contributed to another study, on human thymus T cells. Per that study: Thymic tissue was derived from resections collected during corrective heart surgery. Related reports documented highly overlapping thymic repertoires among unrelated individuals.

The rearrangement joins TRBV10-1 to TRBJ1-5, with D uncertain. This sequence was found in a boy under two years old with a congenital heart defect. The specimen sequenced was thymocytes. CDR3 sequence: CAIKGGFQPQHF. CDR3 DNA sequence: TGCGCCATTAAAGGAGGGTTTCAGCCCCAGCATTTT.